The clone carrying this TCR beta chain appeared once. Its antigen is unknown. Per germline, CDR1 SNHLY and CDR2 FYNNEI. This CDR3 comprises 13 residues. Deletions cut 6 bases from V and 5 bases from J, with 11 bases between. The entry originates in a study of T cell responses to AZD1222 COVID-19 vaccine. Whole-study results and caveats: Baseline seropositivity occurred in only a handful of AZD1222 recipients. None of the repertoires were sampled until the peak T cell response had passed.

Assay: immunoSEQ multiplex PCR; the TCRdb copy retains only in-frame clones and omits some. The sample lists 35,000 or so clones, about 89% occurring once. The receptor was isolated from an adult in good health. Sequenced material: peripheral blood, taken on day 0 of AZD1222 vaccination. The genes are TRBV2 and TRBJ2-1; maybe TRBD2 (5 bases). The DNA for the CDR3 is TGTGCCAGCAGGGCGGACGGGAACAATGAGCAGTTCTTC. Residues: CASRADGNNEQFF.